This TCR beta chain is drawn from a study of cytomegalovirus exposure and HLA in healthy donors. Study-wide findings and caveats: Reports showed the classifier diagnosing cytomegalovirus status with high specificity and sensitivity.

Produced via immunoSEQ multiplex PCR; TCRdb's table is partial and in-frame only. The table has about 98,000 clones, about 83% seen once. About this clone itself: What it recognizes is unknown.

While the first cohort had 600 to 800 subjects, the donors belonged to the separate validation cohort of about 110 subjects. CDR3 length: 15 residues. Per germline, CDR1 LNHDA and CDR2 SQIVND (reference sequence). The V end lost 0 bases, the J end lost 4 bases, and 9 bases lay between the germline ends. This receptor was identified in a woman under 40 in good health and CMV-seronegative. The chain is built from TRBV19 and TRBJ2-2; maybe TRBD1 (6 bases). Sequenced input: PBMCs. CDR3 coding DNA: TGTGCCAGTAGTATAGAGACAGGTCCCACCGGGGAGCTGTTTTTT. Protein: CASSIETGPTGELFF.